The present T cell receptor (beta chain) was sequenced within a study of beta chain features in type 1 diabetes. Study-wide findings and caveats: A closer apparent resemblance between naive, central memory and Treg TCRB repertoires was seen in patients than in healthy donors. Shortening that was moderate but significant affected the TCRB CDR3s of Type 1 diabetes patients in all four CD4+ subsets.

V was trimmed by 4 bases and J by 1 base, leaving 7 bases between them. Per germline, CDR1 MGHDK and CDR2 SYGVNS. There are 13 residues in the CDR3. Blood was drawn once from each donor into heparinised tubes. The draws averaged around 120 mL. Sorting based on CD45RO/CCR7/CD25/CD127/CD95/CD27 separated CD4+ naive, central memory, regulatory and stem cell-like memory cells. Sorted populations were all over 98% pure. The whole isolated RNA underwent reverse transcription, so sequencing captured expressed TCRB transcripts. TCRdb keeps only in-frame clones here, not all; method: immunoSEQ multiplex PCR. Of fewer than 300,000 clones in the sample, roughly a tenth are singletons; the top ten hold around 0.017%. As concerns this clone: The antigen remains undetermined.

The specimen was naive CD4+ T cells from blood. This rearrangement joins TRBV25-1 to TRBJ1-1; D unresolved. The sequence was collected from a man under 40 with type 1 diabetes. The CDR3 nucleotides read TGTGCCAGCAGTGGGCAGGCGAACACTGAAGCTTTCTTT. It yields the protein CASSGQANTEAFF.